These 16 T cell receptor beta chains came from one sample sequenced in a study of blood T cell repertoires in COVID-19. TCRdb's copy holds only in-frame clones and misses some; the assay was immunoSEQ multiplex PCR. Of about 480,000 clones listed, roughly nine tenths are singletons. Input material: peripheral blood. These receptors were collected from a man aged 18 to 29 with COVID-19, enrolled during active disease.

V is TRBV2 and J is TRBJ2-3, with D possibly TRBD2 on 5 matching bases. Germline lookup yields CDR1 SNHLY and CDR2 FYNNEI. The CDR3 is 14 residues long. Trimming removed 7 bases at V and 2 bases at J, with 13 bases between. The CDR3 is CASNKRRDTDTQYF. The CDR3 DNA follows: TGTGCCAGCAATAAGCGGAGAGACACAGATACGCAGTATTTT.

This chain connects TRBV10-2 to TRBJ1-2, with D perhaps matching TRBD1 (5 bases). This CDR3 comprises 14 residues. The germline CDR1 and CDR2 sequences are WSHSY and SAAADI. With 3 bases removed from V and 7 bases from J, the gap between germline ends came to 15 bases. This CDR3 is CASSEQAVLGGYTF. CDR3 coding DNA: TGCGCCAGCAGTGAACAGGCCGTTTTAGGTGGCTACACCTTC.

The V gene is TRBV18, the J gene TRBJ2-1; TRBD1 is a possible D gene (6 bases). The V and J ends lost 3 bases and 7 bases respectively, with 13 bases between them. Germline V gene data show CDR1 as KGHSH and CDR2 as LQKENI. There are 14 residues in the CDR3. CDR3 in DNA: TGTGCCAGCTCACCCGACAGGTCTAGGAATGAGCAGTTCTTC. This codes for CASSPDRSRNEQFF.

The chain recombines TRBV7-9 with TRBJ1-2; 7 positions match TRBD1. The V gene end was trimmed by 4 bases and the J gene end by 6 bases; junction bases not matched to a gene: 11. Germline loops: CDR1 SEHNR, CDR2 FQNEAQ (reference sequence). The CDR3 is made up of 15 amino acids. The CDR3 DNA reads TGTGCCAGCAGCTCTTCCGGGACAGATTACAATGGCTACACCTTC. It is translated as CASSSSGTDYNGYTF.

This chain uses TRBV5-1 with TRBJ2-3; TRBD1 matches at 9 bases. After removal of 0 bases from V and 4 bases from J, the junction contained 6 bases not matched to a gene. Germline CDR1 reads SGHRS; CDR2 reads YFSETQ. The CDR3 has 16 amino acids. The CDR3 is CASSLGGQGGPDTQYF. The CDR3 DNA is TGCGCCAGCAGCTTGGGGGGACAGGGAGGACCAGATACGCAGTATTTT.

The V call is TRBV2, the J call TRBJ2-3, with 7 bases aligning to TRBD1. V lost 5 bases and J lost 4; bases outside the gene matches: 3. The V gene's germline CDR1 is SNHLY and CDR2 FYNNEI. CDR3 length equals 13 residues. CDR3 amino acids: CASSFTGADTQYF. CDR3 sequence (DNA): TGTGCCAGCAGTTTCACAGGGGCAGATACGCAGTATTTT.

The genes are TRBV24-1 and TRBJ2-1; 9 positions match TRBD2. There are 15 residues in the CDR3. J lost 7 bases, V lost 1 base, and 4 bases had no gene match. The V gene's germline CDR1 is KGHDR and CDR2 SFDVKD. Here the CDR3 DNA reads TGTGCCACCAGTGATTTAGTAGCGGGAGTGAATGAGCAGTTCTTC. This codes for CATSDLVAGVNEQFF.

The V gene is TRBV6-5, the J gene TRBJ1-1; 7 bases fit TRBD1. CDR3 length equals 13 residues. Germline CDR1 MNHEY, CDR2 SVGAGI. V gave up 5 bases and J gave up 4 bases; unmatched junction bases: 4. The CDR3 sequence: CASSLTGPTEAFF. CDR3 nucleotide sequence: TGTGCCAGCAGTCTGACAGGGCCCACTGAAGCTTTCTTT.

The chain couples TRBV12-1 to TRBJ2-7; the table's D gene call, TRBD1, was not cross checked with the DNA. TRBV12-1 is tagged as a pseudogene. This CDR3 is 14 amino acids long. The CDR3 region has the DNA TGTGCCAGCAGCACCGCCACAGGGGGCTACGAGCAGTACTTC. Translating gives CASSTATGGYEQYF.

The chain recombines TRBV7-2 with TRBJ1-6, with 7 bases that match TRBD1. Germline V gene lookup returns CDR1 SGHTA and CDR2 FQGNSA. V shed 4 bases, J shed 9 bases, and the junction held 9 bases outside the gene matches. The CDR3 is 15 amino acids. The CDR3 coding sequence is TGTGCCAGCAGCTACCTCAGCAGGGGGAGTTCACCCCTCCACTTT. It specifies CASSYLSRGSSPLHF. Supplemented by reference TRBV7-2 and TRBJ1-6, the full variable domain reads GAGVSQSPSNKVTEKGKDVELRCDPISGHTALYWYRQSLGQGLEFLIYFQGNSAPDKSGLPSDRFSAERTGGSVSTLTIQRTQQEDSAVYLCASSYLSRGSSPLHFGNGTRLTVT.

This clone appeared once. The V and J genes are TRBV7-3 and TRBJ2-3; 11 bases fit TRBD2. J gave up 6 bases and V 5 bases, and 10 bases lay outside the gene matches. Germline loops: CDR1 SGHTA, CDR2 FQGTGA. The length of the CDR3 is 16 residues. The CDR3 loop reads CASSPRTSGFGDTQYF. In DNA, the CDR3 is TGTGCCAGCAGCCCACGGACTAGCGGGTTTGGGGATACGCAGTATTTT.

The V gene is TRBV7-3, the J gene TRBJ2-3, with a tentative D call TRBD1 (6 bases). V lost 8 bases and J lost 2, with 17 bases in between. This CDR3 is 15 amino acids long. Looked up from germline, CDR1 is SGHTA and CDR2 is FQGTGA. The CDR3 is CASSPTTGITDTQYF. CDR3 DNA: TGTGCCAGCTCACCTACGACAGGAATCACAGATACGCAGTATTTT.

V is TRBV7-8 and J is TRBJ1-3; tentatively, D is TRBD1 (5 bases). V was clipped by 0 bases and J by 0 bases, with 9 bases between them. The germline gives CDR1 SGHVS, CDR2 FQNEAQ. CDR3 length: 16 residues. As DNA, the CDR3 is TGTGCCAGCAGCTTAGCGGGGCTTTTCTCTGGAAACACCATATATTTT. It is translated as CASSLAGLFSGNTIYF. The whole variable domain, filled in from reference TRBV7-8 and TRBJ1-3, reads GAGVSQSPRYKVAKRGQDVALRCDPISGHVSLFWYQQALGQGPEFLTYFQNEAQLDKSGLPSDRFFAERPEGSVSTLKIQRTQQEDSAVYLCASSLAGLFSGNTIYFGEGSWLTVV.

CDR3 in amino acids: CASSSGDRYEQYF. CDR3 nucleotides: TGTGCCAGCAGCTCAGGGGACAGGTACGAGCAGTACTTC. This chain connects TRBV7-9 to TRBJ2-7; 8 nucleotides agree with TRBD1. The V segment lost 4 bases and the J segment 4 bases; nucleotides outside the gene matches: 3. This CDR3 has 13 residues. Germline loops: CDR1 SEHNR, CDR2 FQNEAQ (reference sequence).

The J gene is TRBJ1-2, the V gene TRBV10-3; 8 nucleotides match TRBD1. Germline V gives CDR1 ENHRY, CDR2 SYGVKD. This CDR3 has 16 amino acids. J lost 6 bases, V lost 3 bases, and 12 bases had no gene match. CDR3 nucleotides: TGTGCCATCAGTGAACGGACAGGGTTGGGCCTGAATGGCTACACCTTC. The encoded protein is CAISERTGLGLNGYTF.

This chain links TRBV3-1 (or the pseudogene TRBV3-2) with TRBJ1-6; D unclear. Between the trimmed V and J ends, which lost 1 base and 9 bases, there was a span of 7 bases. Germline loops: CDR1 LGHDT, CDR2 YNNKEL (reference sequence). The CDR3 contains 13 residues. DNA for the CDR3: TGTGCCAGCAGCCAAGTCGGGATTTCACCCCTCCACTTT. Encoded protein: CASSQVGISPLHF.